This TCR beta chain was identified during a study of blood T cell repertoires in COVID-19. Study-level information: Nucleic acid was either cDNA or gDNA, and it came from T cells, B-cell-depleted T cells, or PBMCs.

This CDR3 has 16 amino acids. This clone turned up a few times. In the original workflow: Scientists estimated how many nucleated cells there were by amplifying reference gene primers. Some clones are missing from TCRdb's copy, which holds only in-frame ones; the method was immunoSEQ multiplex PCR. V and J calls and clone size are copied from that table; D and trimming were computed from the DNA. This table holds 300,000 to 450,000 clones, more than 70% found once. Enrolled through a virtual design, the participants were between about 18 and 100 years of age and came from about two dozen US areas. The origin of this receptor is a woman younger than 35 who had recovered from COVID-19. Sequencing input: PBMCs or T cells enriched from blood (not recorded which). This chain links TRBV21-1 with TRBJ2-2; TRBD1 is the table's D call, not checked against the DNA. TRBV21-1 represents a pseudogene. Written as DNA, the CDR3 is TGTGCCAGCAGCAGAGGACAGGGGGTCGGCACCGGGGAGCTGTTTTTT. As protein: CASSRGQGVGTGELFF.